This is a list of T cell receptor beta chains from one sample in a study of blood T cell repertoires in COVID-19. The repertoire was sequenced with immunoSEQ multiplex PCR; TCRdb's copy has only in-frame clones and lacks some. This sample carries around 300,000 clones, about 90% of them seen once, and the ten largest clones take approximately 0.98%. The sequenced sample consisted of peripheral blood. These receptors were obtained from a woman in her 40s with COVID-19, enrolled during active disease. Each CDR3 is given without its conserved first and last residue. Fields, in order: V gene, clone size, CDR3 length, J gene, D gene, CDR3 protein. The D gene is left open where the match is weak. Some rows mark clone size as missing; the rest say once, few, many or name a class of expanded clone.

V gene: TRBV7-3
clone size: NA
CDR3 length: 12
J gene: TRBJ2-3
D gene: NA
CDR3 protein: ASSLRGSTDTQY

V gene: TRBV6-4
clone size: few
CDR3 length: 13
J gene: TRBJ2-1
D gene: TRBD2
CDR3 protein: ASSDSSGSYNEQF

V gene: TRBV4-3
clone size: NA
CDR3 length: 14
J gene: TRBJ1-3
D gene: NA
CDR3 protein: ASSQDLAGPGNTIY

V gene: TRBV6-5
clone size: NA
CDR3 length: 13
J gene: TRBJ1-6
D gene: TRBD1
CDR3 protein: ASSYRTGGDSPLH

V gene: TRBV7-6
clone size: NA
CDR3 length: 13
J gene: TRBJ1-2
D gene: NA
CDR3 protein: ASSLALQGTVGYT

V gene: TRBV28
clone size: NA
CDR3 length: 13
J gene: TRBJ1-6
D gene: NA
CDR3 protein: ASSLIPDSGSPLH

V gene: TRBV7-3
clone size: NA
CDR3 length: 13
J gene: TRBJ2-1
D gene: TRBD2
CDR3 protein: ASSLIAGGPDEQF

V gene: TRBV7-3
clone size: NA
CDR3 length: 15
J gene: TRBJ1-1
D gene: NA
CDR3 protein: ASSLFGQGLMNTEAF

V gene: TRBV11-2
clone size: NA
CDR3 length: 13
J gene: TRBJ1-3
D gene: NA
CDR3 protein: ASSFPGAAGNTIY

V gene: TRBV6-5
clone size: NA
CDR3 length: 13
J gene: TRBJ1-1
D gene: NA
CDR3 protein: ASSYAGLPNTEAF

V gene: TRBV6-5
clone size: NA
CDR3 length: 12
J gene: TRBJ1-1
D gene: NA
CDR3 protein: AINSELGSTEAF

V gene: TRBV4-2
clone size: NA
CDR3 length: 10
J gene: TRBJ2-1
D gene: TRBD2
CDR3 protein: ASSLAGGGQF

V gene: TRBV7-2
clone size: NA
CDR3 length: 12
J gene: TRBJ2-5
D gene: NA
CDR3 protein: ASSRTASQETQY

V gene: TRBV29-1
clone size: NA
CDR3 length: 13
J gene: TRBJ2-2
D gene: TRBD1
CDR3 protein: SVPDRGMDTGELF

V gene: TRBV4-1
clone size: NA
CDR3 length: 11
J gene: TRBJ2-3
D gene: TRBD1
CDR3 protein: ASSPNRGDTQY

V gene: TRBV2
clone size: NA
CDR3 length: 14
J gene: TRBJ1-6
D gene: TRBD1
CDR3 protein: ASSLTGPHNYSPLH

V gene: TRBV28
clone size: NA
CDR3 length: 12
J gene: TRBJ2-2
D gene: NA
CDR3 protein: ASSLLGGPGELF

V gene: TRBV11-1
clone size: NA
CDR3 length: 12
J gene: TRBJ2-7
D gene: NA
CDR3 protein: ASSLALGPYEQY

V gene: TRBV7-9
clone size: NA
CDR3 length: 15
J gene: TRBJ1-2
D gene: NA
CDR3 protein: ASEGKQWDLVGYGYT

V gene: TRBV3-1/TRBV3-2
clone size: NA
CDR3 length: 13
J gene: TRBJ2-2
D gene: NA
CDR3 protein: ASSQRGLITGELF

V gene: TRBV7-9
clone size: NA
CDR3 length: 11
J gene: TRBJ2-7
D gene: NA
CDR3 protein: ASSQESSYEQY

V gene: TRBV7-9
clone size: NA
CDR3 length: 12
J gene: TRBJ2-7
D gene: NA
CDR3 protein: ASSLGDRLYEQY

V gene: TRBV28
clone size: few
CDR3 length: 14
J gene: TRBJ1-5
D gene: TRBD1
CDR3 protein: ASNPWGRGERQPQH

V gene: TRBV28
clone size: NA
CDR3 length: 12
J gene: TRBJ1-2
D gene: TRBD1
CDR3 protein: ASRRTGMGYGYT

V gene: TRBV3-1/TRBV3-2
clone size: NA
CDR3 length: 14
J gene: TRBJ1-4
D gene: TRBD1
CDR3 protein: ASSRRGDRANEKLF

V gene: TRBV19
clone size: once
CDR3 length: 15
J gene: TRBJ2-7
D gene: TRBD2
CDR3 protein: ASSGTSGGRSSYEQY

V gene: TRBV9
clone size: once
CDR3 length: 13
J gene: TRBJ1-6
D gene: TRBD1
CDR3 protein: ASSPDRVQYSPLH

V gene: TRBV27
clone size: NA
CDR3 length: 15
J gene: TRBJ1-4
D gene: NA
CDR3 protein: ASSFLSVTGFNEKLF

V gene: TRBV4-1
clone size: NA
CDR3 length: 15
J gene: TRBJ1-5
D gene: TRBD1
CDR3 protein: ASSQEGTGNSNQPQH

V gene: TRBV7-2
clone size: NA
CDR3 length: 13
J gene: TRBJ2-5
D gene: TRBD1
CDR3 protein: ASSPRDRGGETQY

V gene: TRBV11-1
clone size: NA
CDR3 length: 12
J gene: TRBJ1-2
D gene: NA
CDR3 protein: ASRGPEEDYGYT

V gene: TRBV9
clone size: NA
CDR3 length: 13
J gene: TRBJ2-3
D gene: NA
CDR3 protein: ASSRSGHRTDTQY